The TCR beta chain under discussion was sequenced for a study of blood T cells in healthy people across ages. Study as a whole: With template switching, about one barcoded beta molecule was captured per two T cells.

The germline V gene has CDR1 MNHEY and CDR2 SVGEGT. The CDR3 sequence is 13 residues long. V was trimmed by 6 bases and J by 3 bases, leaving 12 bases between them. Together with a sample-barcoded 5' primer, a J-beta primer mix was included in a second PCR lasting roughly 6 to 12 cycles. TCRdb passed the 5' RACE reads through MiXCR, listing each CDR3 protein once. This table holds 1.5 million or so distinct CDR3 sequences, 42% found once. The clonotype comes from a young woman in good health. The gene calls are TRBV6-2 or TRBV6-3 and TRBJ2-7, with D possibly matching TRBD2 (6 bases). Sequences were obtained from blood. The CDR3 loop is CASSIAVNYEQYF. CDR3 nucleotide sequence: TGTGCCAGCAGCATAGCGGTAAACTACGAGCAGTACTTC.